This entry lists 27 T cell receptor beta chains sequenced from one sample in a study of a mutant IDH1 vaccine in newly diagnosed glioma. Time point of the sample: week 23, last vaccination. Vaccination comprised doses that each held 300 ug of mutant IDH1 20-mer peptide, plus topical imiquimod. These receptors' targets are unknown. Data came from immunoSEQ multiplex PCR; TCRdb stores just in-frame clones and leaves some out. Of fewer than 45,000 clones in the sample, more than 85% are singletons; the top ten hold over 3.5%. Sequencing used PBMCs, obtained from a glioma patient whose treatment included an IDH1 peptide vaccine. All receptors come from a man in his fifties with glioma.

The chain couples TRBV5-4 to TRBJ2-1; D is unresolved. V lost 0 bases, J lost 9 bases, and 13 bases lay in between. The CDR3 covers 14 residues. Germline CDR1 is SGHNT and CDR2 is YYREEE (reference sequence). DNA of the CDR3: TGTGCCAGCAGCTTGGGGGCCGGGTCGGGTGAGCAGTTCTTC. Its translation: CASSLGAGSGEQFF. Together with reference TRBV5-4 and TRBJ2-1, the CDR3 gives the full variable domain: ETGVTQSPTHLIKTRGQQVTLRCSSQSGHNTVSWYQQALGQGPQFIFQYYREEENGRGNFPPRFSGLQFPNYSSELNVNALELDDSALYLCASSLGAGSGEQFFGPGTRLTVL.

This CDR3 is CASSDTSGGTDTQYF. The CDR3 DNA sequence: TGTGCCAGCAGTGACACTAGCGGGGGTACAGATACGCAGTATTTT. The V call is TRBV6-4, the J call TRBJ2-3, with 11 nucleotides matching TRBD2. The CDR3 length is 15 residues. Trimming removed 2 bases from V and 3 bases from J; junction bases left unmatched: 1. Germline V gene lookup returns CDR1 MRHNA and CDR2 SNTAGT.

The V call is TRBV6-5, the J call TRBJ2-4; 8 bases fit TRBD2. The junction had 3 bases not matched to a gene; V was cut back by 2 bases and J by 6 bases. Germline CDR1 reads MNHEY; CDR2 reads SVGAGI. The CDR3 has 14 amino acids. CDR3 DNA: TGTGCCAGCAGTTACGGGACTAGGACAAACATTCAGTACTTC. This translates into CASSYGTRTNIQYF.

The chain carries TRBV29-1 and TRBJ2-7; the match to TRBD1 covers 9 bases. The germline V gene has CDR1 SQVTM and CDR2 ANQGSEA. Trimming at V came to 5 bases and at J to 7 bases, leaving 12 bases not matched to a gene. The CDR3 has 14 residues. CDR3 protein: CSVSLFGTGLEQYF. The CDR3 DNA reads as TGCAGCGTTAGTCTGTTTGGGACAGGGTTAGAGCAGTACTTC.

The chain is built from TRBV11-1 and TRBJ2-7; possibly TRBD1 for D (5 bases). CDR1 SGHAT and CDR2 FQDESV come from the germline V gene (reference sequence). The V end was cut by 5 bases, the J end by 4 bases, with 12 bases between. The CDR3 consists of 13 residues. For the CDR3, the DNA is TGTGCCAGCAGCCCCACGACAGATTACGAGCAGTACTTC. Translating gives CASSPTTDYEQYF.

This chain joins TRBV6-1 and TRBJ2-7; TRBD2 matches at 11 bases. The CDR3 loop spans 16 amino acids. The V segment lost 4 bases and the J segment 2 bases; nucleotides outside the gene matches: 7. Looked up from germline, CDR1 is MNHNS and CDR2 is SASEGT. The CDR3 protein is CASSAGLAGNPYEQYF. CDR3 sequence (DNA): TGTGCCAGCAGTGCAGGACTAGCGGGCAATCCCTACGAGCAGTACTTC.

This CDR3 reads CASSPEGQGVLNTEAFF. The CDR3 nucleotides read TGTGCCAGCTCACCAGAAGGACAGGGGGTCTTGAACACTGAAGCTTTCTTT. V usage is TRBV18 and J usage is TRBJ1-1, with TRBD1 matching 10 bases. This CDR3 has 17 residues. Germline loops: CDR1 KGHSH, CDR2 LQKENI. V gave up 2 bases and J gave up 0 bases; unmatched junction bases: 6.

The genes are TRBV27 and TRBJ1-2; D is uncertain. CDR1 MNHEY and CDR2 SMNVEV come from the germline V gene (reference sequence). This CDR3 comprises 11 residues. The V and J ends lost 5 bases and 6 bases respectively, with 7 bases between them. As DNA, the CDR3 is TGTGCCAGCAGTACCGGGGATGGCTACACCTTC. Its translation is CASSTGDGYTF.

CDR3 bases: TGTGCCAGCAGTTACTCGAGTAGCGGGCCGAACAATGAGCAGTTCTTC. It is translated as CASSYSSSGPNNEQFF. The V gene is TRBV6-7, the J gene TRBJ2-1, with 7 bases fitting TRBD2. TRBV6-7 qualifies as an ORF whose function is uncertain. V was pared by 0 bases and J by 5 bases, with 7 bases of the junction left unmatched. The CDR3 sequence is 16 residues long.

This chain links TRBV5-1 with TRBJ1-2; D perhaps matches TRBD1 (6 bases). Germline CDR1 is SGHRS and CDR2 is YFSETQ. The CDR3 loop spans 13 amino acids. V dropped 0 bases and J dropped 4 bases, with 7 bases sitting between them. The chain's CDR3 is CASSLARGYGYTF. The DNA for the CDR3 is TGCGCCAGCAGCTTGGCCAGGGGCTATGGCTACACCTTC.

This chain joins TRBV9 and TRBJ2-1; weak D call: TRBD1 (5 bases). Trimming pared 0 bases from V and 1 base from J, leaving 11 bases between. Germline loops: CDR1 SGDLS, CDR2 YYNGEE. The CDR3 is 16 residues long. CDR3 amino acids: CASSVGGRASYNEQFF. In DNA form, the CDR3 reads TGTGCCAGCAGCGTAGGTGGCAGGGCTTCCTACAATGAGCAGTTCTTC.

The rearrangement joins TRBV6-4 to TRBJ1-1; 7 bases fit TRBD1. This CDR3 comprises 15 residues. V shed 5 bases, J shed 0 bases, and the junction held 6 bases outside the gene matches. Germline V CDR1 and CDR2: MRHNA, SNTAGT. CDR3 region: CASSQDRDLNTEAFF. Written as DNA, the CDR3 is TGTGCCAGCAGTCAAGACAGGGACCTGAACACTGAAGCTTTCTTT.

The chain recombines TRBV29-1 with TRBJ2-5; tentative D call: TRBD2 (5 bases). The CDR3 is made up of 12 amino acids. The V end lost 6 bases, the J end lost 4 bases, and 12 bases lay between the germline ends. Germline V CDR1 and CDR2: SQVTM, ANQGSEA. This CDR3 is CSVEHTRETQYF. The DNA for the CDR3 is TGCAGCGTCGAACATACTAGAGAGACCCAGTACTTC.

This clone was counted only a few times. The V and J genes are TRBV30 and TRBJ1-3, with no clear D. The CDR3 is made up of 15 amino acids. Trimming took 1 base from V and 8 from J, leaving 18 bases between them. CDR1 is GTSNPN, CDR2 SVGIG, per germline (reference sequence). CDR3 amino acids: CAWSAPPVAADTIYF. The CDR3 DNA reads as TGTGCCTGGAGTGCCCCCCCCGTGGCGGCGGACACCATATATTTT.

This chain uses TRBV7-2 with TRBJ2-6, with D possibly being TRBD1 (6 bases). Deletions cut 3 bases from V and 0 bases from J, with 12 bases between. The CDR3 has 17 amino acids. The V gene's germline CDR1 is SGHTA and CDR2 FQGNSA. CDR3 nucleotide sequence: TGTGCCAGCAGCTTGGACAGTGCCGACTCTGGGGCCAACGTCCTGACTTTC. It translates to CASSLDSADSGANVLTF.

The V and J genes are TRBV5-1 and TRBJ1-2, with 10 bases fitting TRBD1. The trim removed 6 bases at V and 6 bases at J, leaving 14 bases unmatched. Germline CDR1 and CDR2: SGHRS and YFSETQ. The CDR3 has 16 amino acids. The chain's CDR3 is CASITHTPGTGDGYTF. The CDR3 region has the DNA TGCGCCAGCATCACCCATACGCCCGGGACAGGGGATGGCTACACCTTC.

The chain joins TRBV10-3 to TRBJ2-7; TRBD2 matches 9 bases. Germline CDR1 and CDR2: ENHRY and SYGVKD. The CDR3 consists of 16 residues. V gave up 5 bases and J gave up 2 bases; unmatched junction bases: 10. CDR3 sequence (DNA): TGTGCCATCAGTACCGGACTAGCGCAAAACGCCTACGAGCAGTACTTC. It codes for CAISTGLAQNAYEQYF.

The chain couples TRBV4-3 to TRBJ1-6; D not certain. The germline gives CDR1 LGHNA, CDR2 YSLEER. The CDR3 covers 15 residues. Trimming took off 1 base at V and 3 bases at J, with 7 bases between the two ends. The CDR3 nucleotides read TGCGCCAGCAGCCAAGGGACGGACTATAATTCACCCCTCCACTTT. Residues: CASSQGTDYNSPLHF.

This rearrangement joins TRBV6-5 to TRBJ2-1; a weak D match, TRBD2 (6 bases). Between the trimmed V and J ends, which lost 2 bases and 9 bases, there was a span of 17 bases. The CDR3 is 15 residues long. Per the germline V gene, CDR1 is MNHEY and CDR2 is SVGAGI. The CDR3, as DNA: TGTGCCAGCAGTTACCCCGGGGGAACTACAAGTGAGCAGTTCTTC. Translation: CASSYPGGTTSEQFF.

The chain uses TRBV19 and TRBJ1-1; D is unclear. Trimming pared 5 bases from V and 5 bases from J, leaving 9 bases between. The CDR3 is 12 residues long. Per the germline V gene, CDR1 is LNHDA and CDR2 is SQIVND (reference sequence). This CDR3 is CASSFHETEAFF. The CDR3 bases are TGTGCCAGTAGTTTTCACGAGACTGAAGCTTTCTTT. Full variable domain (rest looked up from reference TRBV19 and TRBJ1-1): DGGITQSPKYLFRKEGQNVTLSCEQNLNHDAMYWYRQDPGQGLRLIYYSQIVNDFQKGDIAEGYSVSREKKESFPLTVTSAQKNPTAFYLCASSFHETEAFFGQGTRLTVV.

This chain connects TRBV2 to TRBJ2-7; D is uncertain. Trimming cost V 5 bases and J 1 base, with 0 bases left between them. The CDR3 runs to 10 residues. Germline lookup yields CDR1 SNHLY and CDR2 FYNNEI. This CDR3 is CASSSYEQYF. The CDR3 region has the DNA TGTGCCAGCAGTTCCTACGAGCAGTACTTC.

The rearrangement links TRBV9 to TRBJ1-6; 7 bases fit TRBD1. Germline CDR1 SGDLS, CDR2 YYNGEE. V lost 0 bases, J lost 4 bases, and 4 bases stayed unmatched. The CDR3 is 16 amino acids. The CDR3 sequence: CASSVDPGQYNSPLHF. In nucleotides, the CDR3 is TGTGCCAGCAGCGTAGATCCGGGACAGTATAATTCACCCCTCCACTTT.

The CDR3 protein is CASSLSPDTQYF. The CDR3 nucleotides are TGTGCCAGCAGCTTAAGTCCCGATACGCAGTATTTT. The rearrangement joins TRBV7-9 to TRBJ2-3; D unresolved. The CDR3 length is 12 residues. V lost 2 bases and J 6 bases, leaving 6 bases between the germline ends. Germline CDR1 and CDR2: SEHNR and FQNEAQ (reference sequence).

This chain uses TRBV13 with TRBJ1-1; unclear D gene. The V and J ends lost 1 base and 5 bases respectively, with 8 bases between them. The CDR3 covers 13 residues. Germline V lookup: CDR1 PRHDT, CDR2 FYEKMQ (reference sequence). The CDR3 sequence is CASSLARRTEAFF. For the CDR3, the DNA is TGTGCCAGCAGCTTAGCGAGAAGGACTGAAGCTTTCTTT.

J is TRBJ2-1 and V is TRBV4-3; D is unclear. CDR1 LGHNA and CDR2 YSLEER come from the germline V gene. Trimming pared 0 bases from V and 6 bases from J, leaving 9 bases between. The CDR3 consists of 14 residues. This CDR3 reads CASSQDTAANEQFF. The CDR3, as DNA: TGCGCCAGCAGCCAAGATACGGCAGCCAATGAGCAGTTCTTC.

This CDR3 is CASSQLARGRNQPQHF. DNA for the CDR3: TGTGCCAGCAGCCAATTGGCCAGGGGGCGGAATCAGCCCCAGCATTTT. This sequence joins TRBV14 and TRBJ1-5, with TRBD1 matching 8 bases. The ends lost 2 bases at V and 4 bases at J; junction bases unmatched: 7. The CDR3 runs to 16 residues. The germline V gene has CDR1 SGHDN and CDR2 FVKESK.

This clone occurred once. This chain links TRBV11-2 with TRBJ2-7, with 13 bases lining up with TRBD2. Per germline, CDR1 SGHAT and CDR2 FQNNGV. The CDR3 is made up of 17 amino acids. V gave up 5 bases and J gave up 3 bases; unmatched junction bases: 10. For the CDR3, the DNA is TGTGCCAGCAGCCGACTAGCGGGAGGTTCTCAAGGCTACGAGCAGTACTTC. Its protein product is CASSRLAGGSQGYEQYF.